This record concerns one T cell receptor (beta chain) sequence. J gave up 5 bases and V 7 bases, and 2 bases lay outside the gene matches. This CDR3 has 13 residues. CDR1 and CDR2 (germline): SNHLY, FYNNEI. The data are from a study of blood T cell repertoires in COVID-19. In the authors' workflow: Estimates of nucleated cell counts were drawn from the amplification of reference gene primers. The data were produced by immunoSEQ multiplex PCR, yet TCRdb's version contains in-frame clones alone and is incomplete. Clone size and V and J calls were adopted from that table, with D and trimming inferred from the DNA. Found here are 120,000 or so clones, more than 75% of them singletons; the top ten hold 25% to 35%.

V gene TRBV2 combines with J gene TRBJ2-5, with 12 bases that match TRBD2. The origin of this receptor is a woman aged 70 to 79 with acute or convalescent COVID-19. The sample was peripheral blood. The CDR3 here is CASMGLAGETQYF. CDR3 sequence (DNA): TGTGCCAGCATGGGACTAGCGGGTGAGACCCAGTACTTC.